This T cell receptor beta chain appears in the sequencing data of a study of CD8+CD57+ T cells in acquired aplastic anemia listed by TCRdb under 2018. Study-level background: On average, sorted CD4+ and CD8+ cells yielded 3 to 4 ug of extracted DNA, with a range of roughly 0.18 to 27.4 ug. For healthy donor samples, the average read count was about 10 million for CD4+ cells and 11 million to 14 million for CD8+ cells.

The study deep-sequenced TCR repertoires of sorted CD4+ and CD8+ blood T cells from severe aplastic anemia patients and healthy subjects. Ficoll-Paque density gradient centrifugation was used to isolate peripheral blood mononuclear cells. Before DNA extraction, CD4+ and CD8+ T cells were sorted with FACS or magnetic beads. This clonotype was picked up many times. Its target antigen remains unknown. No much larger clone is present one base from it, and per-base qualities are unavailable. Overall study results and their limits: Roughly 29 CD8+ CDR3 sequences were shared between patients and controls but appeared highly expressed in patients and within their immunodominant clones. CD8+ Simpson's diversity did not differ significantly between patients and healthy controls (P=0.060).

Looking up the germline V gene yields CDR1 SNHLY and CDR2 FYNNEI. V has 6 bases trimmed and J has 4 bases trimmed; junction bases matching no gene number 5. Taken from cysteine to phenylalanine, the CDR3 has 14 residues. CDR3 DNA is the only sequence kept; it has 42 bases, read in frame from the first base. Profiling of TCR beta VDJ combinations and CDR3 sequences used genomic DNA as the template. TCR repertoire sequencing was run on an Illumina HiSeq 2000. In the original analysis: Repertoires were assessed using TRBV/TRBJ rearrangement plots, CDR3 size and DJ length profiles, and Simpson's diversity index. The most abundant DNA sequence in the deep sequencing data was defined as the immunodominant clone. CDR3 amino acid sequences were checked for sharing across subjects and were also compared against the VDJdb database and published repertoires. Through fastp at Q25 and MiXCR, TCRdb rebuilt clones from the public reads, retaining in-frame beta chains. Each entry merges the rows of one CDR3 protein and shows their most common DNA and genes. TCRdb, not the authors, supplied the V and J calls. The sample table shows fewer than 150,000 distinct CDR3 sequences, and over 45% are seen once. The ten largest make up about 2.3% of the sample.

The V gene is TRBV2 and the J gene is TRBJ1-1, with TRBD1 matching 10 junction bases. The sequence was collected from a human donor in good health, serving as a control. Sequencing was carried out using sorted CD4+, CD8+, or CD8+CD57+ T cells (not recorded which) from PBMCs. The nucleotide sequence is TGTGCCAGCAGCGGGGACAGGGGCCGCACTGAAGCTTTCTTT. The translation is CASSGDRGRTEAFF.